This T cell receptor beta chain was retrieved from a study of blood T cells in healthy people across ages. V was pared by 1 base and J by 1 base, with 9 bases of the junction left unmatched. The CDR3 sequence is 18 residues long. CDR1 is LGHNA and CDR2 is YNFKEQ in the germline V gene. Sample-barcoded 5' priming and a J-beta primer mix drove a second PCR of roughly 6 to 12 cycles. One entry per CDR3 protein results from TCRdb running MiXCR on the 5' RACE reads. Of roughly 860,000 distinct CDR3 sequences in the sample, less than 80% were seen once. The V call is TRBV4-2, the J call TRBJ2-3; 9 bases line up with TRBD2. The specimen was blood. This TCR was recovered from a man younger than 40 in good health. CDR3 DNA sequence: TGTGCCAGCAGCCAAGGAAAAGGGGCTAGCGGGGGCACAGATACGCAGTATTTT. Translation: CASSQGKGASGGTDTQYF.